This TCR beta chain is drawn from a study of cytomegalovirus exposure and HLA in healthy donors (dated by TCRdb to the late 2010s). Background for the entire study: According to a later analysis, the approximately 130 validation repertoires were produced on the same platform as the 680 or so repertoires of the first cohort. The study was designed to test whether signatures of past pathogen exposure could be identified by cataloging public T cell receptors. In addition to the first cohort of 650 to 750 subjects, a separate validation cohort of 120 different subjects was used. High-throughput TCR immunosequencing, statistical association of individual TCRs with disease status, and machine learning were combined to predict cytomegalovirus infection status.

Donors formed part of the validation cohort, which comprised about 130 subjects and was distinct from the first cohort of over 500 subjects. The library was obtained by the immunoSEQ multiplex PCR assay. The authors processed their data as follows. A statistical classification framework was developed to diagnose cytomegalovirus status using the catalog of TCR beta chain sequences. TCRdb took over this immuneACCESS table, retaining in-frame rearrangements with V and J assigned. Such tables are incomplete; in checked studies, under half of the missing clones stem from an unresolved V gene, and the remainder is unexplained. V, J and clone size are taken as reported in that table, and D and trimming were inferred from the DNA itself. This sample gives 71,000 or so clones in total; 85% to 95% of them show up just once. Roughly 2% of the sample is in the top ten clones. This clone was picked up one time. It lacks a known antigen. Base qualities are not recorded, but no much larger clone differs from it by a single base.

The full study reports these points: In the study, 150 to 200 TCR beta chains were listed as associated with cytomegalovirus. According to the authors, the approach could potentially be generalized to other disease states and immunological phenotypes. A later analysis found that TCRs clustered in the first cohort also tended to co-occur in the 100 to 150 validation repertoires, with 94% of cluster scores above 0. A later analysis lacked HLA typing for the validation cohort, so it scored co-occurrence in that cohort across all 130 or so repertoires. Three of the identified cytomegalovirus-associated TCR beta chains were confirmed in vitro to be specific for cytomegalovirus antigens. Most TCR sequences were seen in very few donors, while some public TCRs were found in many individuals. The classifier was reported to diagnose cytomegalovirus status with high specificity and sensitivity in both the original cohort and the validation cohort.

Including the terminal cysteine and phenylalanine, the CDR3 comprises 11 residues. Kept here is only the CDR3 DNA, which spans 33 bases and is read in frame from base 1. The V end loses 4 bases and the J end loses 10 bases, and a stretch of 13 bases separates them. CDR1 and CDR2, looked up from the germline V gene (reference sequence), are GTSNPN and SVGIG. The sequence is built from TRBV30 and TRBJ1-1; TRBD1 is a possible D gene, resting on 5 matching bases. The source material was PBMCs. This TCR came from a woman aged 18-35 years in good health and CMV-seronegative. The nucleotides are TGTGCCTGGACCGGAGGGGAGGGAGCTTTCTTT. Translated, it reads CAWTGGEGAFF.